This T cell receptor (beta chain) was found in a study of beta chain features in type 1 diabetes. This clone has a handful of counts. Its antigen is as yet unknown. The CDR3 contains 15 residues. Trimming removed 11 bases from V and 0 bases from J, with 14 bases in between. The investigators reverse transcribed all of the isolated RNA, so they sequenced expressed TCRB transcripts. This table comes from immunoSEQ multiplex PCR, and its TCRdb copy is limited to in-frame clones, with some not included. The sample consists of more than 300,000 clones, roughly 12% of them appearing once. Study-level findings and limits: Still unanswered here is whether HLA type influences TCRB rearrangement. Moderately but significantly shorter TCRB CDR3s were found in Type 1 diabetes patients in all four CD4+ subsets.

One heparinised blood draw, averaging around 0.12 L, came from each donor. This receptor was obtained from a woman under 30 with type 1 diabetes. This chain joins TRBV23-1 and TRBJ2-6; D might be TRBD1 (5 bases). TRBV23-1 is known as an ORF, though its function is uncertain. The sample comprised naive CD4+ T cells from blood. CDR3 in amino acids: CAANVRGSGANVLTF. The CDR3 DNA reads TGCGCCGCAAACGTAAGGGGCTCTGGGGCCAACGTCCTGACTTTC.